The rows below give T cell receptor beta chains drawn from one sample of a study of cytomegalovirus exposure and HLA in healthy donors. This table comes from immunoSEQ multiplex PCR, and its TCRdb copy is limited to in-frame clones, with some not included. The table has approximately 140,000 clones, about 60% seen once; the top ten hold approximately 6.5%. Sequences were obtained from PBMCs. The receptors stem from a woman aged 55-69 years in good health and CMV-seropositive. The CDR3 runs from the conserved cysteine through the conserved F or W. The D gene is left open where the match is weak. Clone size is given for some rows only: seen once, a few or many times, or a class if the clone is expanded.

v_call	d_call	j_call	clone_size	cdr3_aa	cdr3_nt
TRBV28	TRBD1	TRBJ1-4	.	CASSSYKGQLNEKLFF	TGTGCCAGCAGTTCTTATAAGGGACAGCTAAATGAAAAACTGTTTTTT
TRBV5-1	TRBD1	TRBJ2-5	.	CASSLVGGGETQYF	TGCGCCAGCAGCTTGGTAGGGGGCGGGGAGACCCAGTACTTC
TRBV7-3	TRBD1	TRBJ1-1	.	CASGTGETEAFF	TGTGCCAGCGGGACAGGGGAGACTGAAGCTTTCTTT
TRBV28	.	TRBJ2-5	few	CASSSLKRGTQETQYF	TGTGCCAGCAGTTCCCTTAAGAGAGGCACCCAAGAGACCCAGTACTTC
TRBV9	TRBD1	TRBJ1-1	once	CASSVEGTDTEAFF	TGTGCCAGCAGCGTAGAAGGGACAGACACTGAAGCTTTCTTT
TRBV4-3	.	TRBJ2-3	.	CASSQGANRDTDTQYF	TGCGCCAGCAGCCAAGGCGCCAACCGGGACACAGATACGCAGTATTTT
TRBV6-5	TRBD1	TRBJ2-7	.	CASSYLTGQGAGEQYF	TGTGCCAGCAGTTACCTTACAGGACAGGGGGCAGGAGAGCAGTACTTC
TRBV28	TRBD1	TRBJ1-3	.	CASSLGGQGHTIYF	TGTGCCAGCAGTTTGGGGGGACAGGGACACACCATATATTTT
TRBV19	TRBD2	TRBJ2-7	.	CASSLTSDSYEQYF	TGTGCCAGTAGTCTGACTAGCGACTCCTACGAGCAGTACTTC
TRBV29-1	.	TRBJ2-1	.	CSVPGNEQFF	TGCAGCGTCCCAGGGAATGAGCAGTTCTTC
TRBV28	TRBD2	TRBJ2-1	.	CASSLALAGAYNEQFF	TGTGCCAGCAGTTTGGCACTAGCGGGAGCCTACAATGAGCAGTTCTTC
TRBV10-3	TRBD1	TRBJ1-4	few	CATGQGAREKLFF	TGTGCCACTGGACAGGGGGCGCGTGAAAAACTGTTTTTT
TRBV28	.	TRBJ2-1	.	CASSLKWERYNEQFF	TGTGCCAGCAGTTTAAAGTGGGAGCGGTACAATGAGCAGTTCTTC
TRBV25-1	.	TRBJ1-4	.	CASSGSANEKLFF	TGTGCCAGCAGTGGTAGTGCTAATGAAAAACTGTTTTTT
TRBV5-4	TRBD2	TRBJ2-2	.	CASSWGGVGTGELFF	TGTGCCAGCAGCTGGGGGGGAGTCGGGACCGGGGAGCTGTTTTTT
TRBV5-5	TRBD1	TRBJ2-7	.	CASSSDRVGYEQYF	TGTGCCAGCAGCTCTGACAGGGTTGGCTACGAGCAGTACTTC
TRBV7-2	TRBD2	TRBJ2-1	.	CASSLSSGRAREQFF	TGTGCCAGCAGCTTGAGTAGCGGGAGGGCGAGGGAGCAGTTCTTC
TRBV7-2	TRBD2	TRBJ2-2	.	CASSLGRERAPNTGELFF	TGTGCCAGCAGCTTAGGGCGGGAGCGTGCCCCGAACACCGGGGAGCTGTTTTTT
TRBV12-5	.	TRBJ2-5	.	CASGLATGAGDETQYF	TGTGCTAGTGGTTTGGCAACCGGAGCAGGGGATGAGACCCAGTACTTC
TRBV5-6	TRBD1	TRBJ1-2	.	CASSLAGGESNYGYTF	TGTGCCAGCAGCTTGGCAGGGGGCGAGTCGAACTATGGCTACACCTTC
TRBV12-5	.	TRBJ2-2	.	CASGLARSPRVTNTGELFF	TGTGCTAGTGGTTTGGCCCGAAGTCCCCGGGTCACGAACACCGGGGAGCTGTTTTTT
TRBV4-2	.	TRBJ1-5	once	CASSQGGRQPQHF	TGTGCCAGCAGCCAAGGGGGGCGGCAGCCCCAGCATTTT
TRBV2	.	TRBJ2-1	once	CASSELGGVGNEQFF	TGTGCCAGCAGTGAGTTGGGGGGAGTGGGGAATGAGCAGTTCTTC
TRBV7-6	.	TRBJ1-4	few	CASSLVVGGGSEKLFF	TGTGCCAGCAGCTTAGTAGTCGGGGGAGGAAGCGAAAAACTGTTTTTT
TRBV6-5	TRBD1	TRBJ1-1	.	CASSLQGGVEAFF	TGTGCCAGCAGCCTACAGGGGGGGGTCGAAGCTTTCTTT
TRBV6-5	TRBD1	TRBJ1-1	once	CASRKGAYVTEAFF	TGTGCCAGCAGAAAGGGGGCCTATGTCACTGAAGCTTTCTTT
TRBV29-1	.	TRBJ1-5	.	CSAGGGRGQPQHF	TGCAGCGCCGGGGGGGGGCGGGGGCAGCCCCAGCATTTT
TRBV7-2	.	TRBJ1-5	.	CASSLRGGGYQPQHF	TGTGCCAGCAGCCTTCGTGGGGGAGGCTATCAGCCCCAGCATTTT
TRBV30	TRBD2	TRBJ2-1	.	CAWGTTYNEQFF	TGTGCCTGGGGGACTACCTACAATGAGCAGTTCTTC
TRBV5-6	.	TRBJ2-5	.	CASSLGGGLQETQYF	TGTGCCAGCAGCTTGGGAGGCGGGCTTCAAGAGACCCAGTACTTC
TRBV28	.	TRBJ1-1	.	CASSSIDTEAFF	TGTGCCAGCAGTTCCATAGACACTGAAGCTTTCTTT
TRBV28	.	TRBJ2-5	.	CASSLGAGGIKETQYF	TGTGCCAGCAGTTTGGGTGCAGGGGGGATCAAAGAGACCCAGTACTTC
TRBV5-4	TRBD2	TRBJ2-7	few	CASSFWTSGTDEQYF	TGTGCCAGCAGCTTTTGGACTAGCGGGACGGACGAGCAGTACTTC
TRBV5-1	.	TRBJ2-7	.	CASRSAASYEQYF	TGCGCTAGCAGGTCAGCGGCAAGCTACGAGCAGTACTTC
TRBV5-4	.	TRBJ1-3	.	CASSSQGVSGNTIYF	TGTGCCAGCAGCTCACAGGGTGTCTCTGGAAACACCATATATTTT
TRBV28	TRBD1	TRBJ2-2	.	CASSSFAFGQGGGGELFF	TGTGCCAGCAGCTCATTTGCCTTTGGACAGGGAGGAGGCGGGGAGCTGTTTTTT
TRBV5-6	.	TRBJ1-4	few	CASSSGTQFDEKLFF	TGTGCCAGCAGCTCCGGGACACAATTCGATGAAAAACTGTTTTTT
TRBV7-8	TRBD2	TRBJ2-3	.	CASSPMTSAISLELTQYF	TGTGCCAGCAGCCCGATGACTAGCGCGATATCGCTCGAGCTTACGCAGTATTTT
TRBV15	.	TRBJ2-7	.	CATSRRREGDYEQYF	TGTGCCACCAGCAGGCGCCGAGAAGGGGACTACGAGCAGTACTTC
TRBV28	TRBD1	TRBJ1-1	.	CASSPRTGGIMNTEAFF	TGTGCCAGCAGTCCTAGGACAGGGGGTATAATGAACACTGAAGCTTTCTTT
TRBV19	.	TRBJ2-2	once	CASSINLGAALRNTGELFF	TGTGCCAGTAGTATTAATTTGGGGGCGGCCCTAAGGAACACCGGGGAGCTGTTTTTT
TRBV4-1	.	TRBJ2-7	few	CASSQVSAISALQAYEQYF	TGCGCCAGCAGCCAAGTCTCGGCGATCTCGGCCTTGCAGGCCTACGAGCAGTACTTC